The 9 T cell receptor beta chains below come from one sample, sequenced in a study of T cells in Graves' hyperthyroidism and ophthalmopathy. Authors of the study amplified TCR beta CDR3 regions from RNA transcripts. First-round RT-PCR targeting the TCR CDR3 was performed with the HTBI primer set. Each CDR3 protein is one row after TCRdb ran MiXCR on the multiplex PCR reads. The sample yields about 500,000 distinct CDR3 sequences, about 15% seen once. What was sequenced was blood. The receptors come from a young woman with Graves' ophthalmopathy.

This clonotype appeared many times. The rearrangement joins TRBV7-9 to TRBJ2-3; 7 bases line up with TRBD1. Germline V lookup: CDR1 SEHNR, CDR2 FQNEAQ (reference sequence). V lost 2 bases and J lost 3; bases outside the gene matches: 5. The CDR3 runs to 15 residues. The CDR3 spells CASSLRGGYTDTQYF. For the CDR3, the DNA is TGTGCCAGCAGCTTACGAGGGGGCTATACAGATACGCAGTATTTT.

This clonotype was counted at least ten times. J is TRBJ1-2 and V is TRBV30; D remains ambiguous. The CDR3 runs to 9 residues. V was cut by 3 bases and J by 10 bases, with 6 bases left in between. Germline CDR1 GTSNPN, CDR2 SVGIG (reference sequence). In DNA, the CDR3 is TGTGCCTGGAGAGGAGTCTACACCTTC. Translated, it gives CAWRGVYTF.

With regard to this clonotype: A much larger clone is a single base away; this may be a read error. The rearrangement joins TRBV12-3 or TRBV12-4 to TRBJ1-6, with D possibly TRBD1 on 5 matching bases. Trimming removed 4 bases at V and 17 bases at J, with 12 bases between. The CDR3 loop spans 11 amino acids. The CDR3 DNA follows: TGTGCCAGCAGTTGGGACTTATTTGTCCACTTT. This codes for CASSWDLFVHF.

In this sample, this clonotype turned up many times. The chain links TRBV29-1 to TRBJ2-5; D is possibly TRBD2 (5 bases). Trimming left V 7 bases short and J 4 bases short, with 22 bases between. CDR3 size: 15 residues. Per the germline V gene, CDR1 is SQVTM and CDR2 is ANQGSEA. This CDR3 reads CSGQKLVSVGETQYF. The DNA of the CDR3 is TGCAGCGGCCAAAAACTAGTTTCGGTCGGAGAGACCCAGTACTTC.

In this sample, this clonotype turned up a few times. This CDR3 is CSADRSYGYTF. For the CDR3, the DNA is TGCAGCGCGGACAGGTCGTATGGCTACACCTTC. The chain has TRBV29-1 and TRBJ1-2; 7 nucleotides line up with TRBD1. Per the germline V gene, CDR1 is SQVTM and CDR2 is ANQGSEA. With 7 bases clipped from V and 5 bases from J, the junction kept 4 bases outside the gene matches. The CDR3 spans 11 residues.

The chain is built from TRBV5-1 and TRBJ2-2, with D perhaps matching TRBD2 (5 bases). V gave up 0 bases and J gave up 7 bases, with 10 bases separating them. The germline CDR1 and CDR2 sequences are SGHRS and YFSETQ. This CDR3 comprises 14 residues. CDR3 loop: CASSLASKDGELFF. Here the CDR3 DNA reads TGCGCCAGCAGCTTGGCTAGCAAGGACGGGGAGCTGTTTTTT.

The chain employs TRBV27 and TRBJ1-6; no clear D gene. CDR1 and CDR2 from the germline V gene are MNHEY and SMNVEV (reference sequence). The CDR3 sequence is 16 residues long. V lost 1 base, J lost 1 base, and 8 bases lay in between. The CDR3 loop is CASSLWARSYNSPLHF. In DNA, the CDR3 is TGTGCCAGCAGTTTATGGGCTCGGTCCTATAATTCACCCCTCCACTTT.

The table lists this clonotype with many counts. CDR3 sequence (DNA): TGCAGCGTGAGCCCCGACAGGTCCTACGAGCAGTACTTC. Amino acids: CSVSPDRSYEQYF. V gene TRBV29-1 combines with J gene TRBJ2-7, with D tentatively TRBD1 (6 bases). V lost 6 bases, J lost 1 base, and 13 bases lay in between. Per germline, CDR1 SQVTM and CDR2 ANQGSEA. The CDR3 spans 13 residues.

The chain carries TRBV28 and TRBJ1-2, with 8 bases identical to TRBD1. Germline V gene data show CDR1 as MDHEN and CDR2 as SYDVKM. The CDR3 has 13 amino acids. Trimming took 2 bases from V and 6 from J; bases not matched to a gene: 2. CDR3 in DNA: TGTGCCAGCAGTTTAGTGACAGGGGATGGCTACACCTTC. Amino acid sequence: CASSLVTGDGYTF.